Below are 5 T cell receptor beta chains sequenced from a single sample in a study of T cells in Graves' hyperthyroidism and ophthalmopathy. The CDR3 regions of TCR beta were amplified from RNA transcripts. A first-round RT-PCR of the TCR CDR3 used the HTBI primer set. TCRdb reanalysed the multiplex PCR reads using MiXCR and keeps one entry per CDR3 protein. In the table there are approximately 640,000 distinct CDR3 sequences, roughly 17% of which are singletons. The sequencing input was blood. The receptors come from a man between 45 and 60 years old with Graves' hyperthyroidism.

In this sample, this clonotype turned up a few times. V usage is TRBV19 and J usage is TRBJ2-1; D may be TRBD1 or TRBD2 (5 bases each). The CDR3 length is 13 residues. V was clipped by 3 bases and J by 7 bases, with 10 bases between them. The germline CDR1 and CDR2 sequences are LNHDA and SQIVND (reference sequence). The DNA for the CDR3 is TGTGCCAGTAGTATGGGGACCCGTAATGAGCAGTTCTTC. Amino acid sequence: CASSMGTRNEQFF.

This clonotype has at least ten counts. One junction end does not reproduce the germline sequence, and a read error may be involved. The chain recombines TRBV6-1 with TRBJ2-7; tentatively, D is TRBD1 or TRBD2 (5 bases each). There are 15 residues in the CDR3. In germline, CDR1 is MNHNS, CDR2 SASEGT. CDR3 region: CASREGGGYSNEQYF. The DNA for the CDR3 is TGTGCCAGCAGAGAAGGTGGGGGATACAGCAACGAGCAGTACTTC.

This clonotype appeared many times. The V gene is TRBV2, the J gene TRBJ1-4, with D possibly matching TRBD1 (5 bases). Between the trimmed V and J ends, which lost 8 bases and 13 bases, there was a span of 20 bases. This CDR3 spans 13 amino acids. Germline V gene sequence: CDR1 SNHLY, CDR2 FYNNEI. The chain's CDR3 is CASSTGLRGLLFF. In DNA form, the CDR3 reads TGTGCCAGCTCGACGGGACTACGAGGTTTACTGTTTTTT.

This clonotype was seen more than once but under ten times. An end of the junction does not agree with germline; a read error may underlie this. The chain recombines TRBV2 with TRBJ1-6; no clear D gene. The length of the CDR3 is 15 residues. CDR1 is SNHLY, CDR2 FYNNEI, per germline. CDR3 sequence reads: CASSEAPPRNSLLHF. The CDR3 DNA follows: TGTGCCAGCAGTGAAGCGCCCCCGAGGAATTCACTCCTCCACTTT.

This rearrangement joins TRBV5-1 to TRBJ2-1; 13 positions match TRBD2. The CDR3 totals 16 residues. CDR1 and CDR2 (germline): SGHRS, YFSETQ. Trimming took 2 bases from V and 6 from J; bases not matched to a gene: 5. The CDR3: CASSLRLAGGVNEQFF. CDR3 nucleotides: TGCGCCAGCAGCTTAAGACTAGCGGGAGGAGTCAATGAGCAGTTCTTC.